One T cell receptor (beta chain) is described in this entry. The antigen is unknown. These data are taken from a study of cytotoxic CD8 clonotypes in ibrutinib-treated CLL. Study conclusions and caveats: Samples from sustained-remission and progressing patients were taken at different times.

CDR1 is WNHNN, CDR2 SYGVQD, per germline (reference sequence). Trimming stripped 6 bases from V and 6 bases from J, with 24 bases between. CDR3 length: 17 residues. Cryopreserved PBMCs were the source of around 2 micrograms of genomic DNA, which went to TCR beta libraries. Repertoires were generated with immunoSEQ multiplex PCR, while TCRdb's copy carries only in-frame clones and drops some. The data hold some 58,000 clones, with about 65% observed a single time. This TCR came from a human donor with chronic lymphocytic leukemia. This chain uses TRBV10-1 with TRBJ2-1; possible D gene TRBD2, 6 bases. Source: PBMCs, taken after 12 months of ibrutinib treatment. Here the CDR3 DNA reads TGCGCCAGCAGCCCCGCGGGATTAGCGGAAGACCGCAATGAGCAGTTCTTC. Translation: CASSPAGLAEDRNEQFF.